The 14 T cell receptor beta chains listed next were all sequenced from one sample in a study of CD8 T cells in Susac syndrome (dated by TCRdb to between 2019 and 2020). The method was the immunoSEQ multiplex PCR assay. RNA was extracted with the RNeasy kit and roughly 0.45 to 1 ug was reverse transcribed using random hexamers. TCRdb handled the public reads itself, with Q25 trimming in fastp and clone calling in MiXCR, and kept productive beta chains. All rows with the same CDR3 protein become a single entry with the most common DNA and genes. This sample holds about 100,000 distinct CDR3 sequences; 90% to 95% were observed only once. Roughly 0.32% of the sample belongs to the ten largest clones. The sample comprised CD8+ T cells from PBMCs. The receptors here all came from a human donor in good health.

As DNA, the CDR3 is TGTGCCAGCCCGGGACAGGGGGCTGGCTACACCTTC. This gives the protein CASPGQGAGYTF. This chain uses TRBV7-9 with TRBJ1-2; 12 nucleotides align to TRBD1. J was trimmed by 7 bases and V by 8 bases; bases with no gene match: 2. The length of the CDR3 is 12 residues. Germline V gene lookup returns CDR1 SEHNR and CDR2 FQNEAQ (reference sequence).

The CDR3 nucleotides are TGCAGTGGGGTGGCAGGCAACCAAGAGACCCAGTACTTC. Translation: CSGVAGNQETQYF. The chain joins TRBV20-1 to TRBJ2-5; D is undetermined. Trimming pared 7 bases from V and 0 bases from J, leaving 12 bases between. CDR1 is DFQATT and CDR2 is SNEGSKA in the germline V gene (reference sequence). This CDR3 region has 13 residues.

The rearrangement links TRBV3-1 to TRBJ2-1; weak D call: TRBD1 (5 bases). Germline V gene lookup returns CDR1 LGHDT and CDR2 YNNKEL (reference sequence). The CDR3 loop spans 16 amino acids. Between the trimmed V and J ends, which lost 1 base and 4 bases, there was a span of 14 bases. CDR3: CASSQARQLFYNEQFF. As DNA, the CDR3 is TGTGCCAGCAGCCAAGCAAGACAGCTCTTTTACAATGAGCAGTTCTTC.

The chain couples TRBV19 to TRBJ1-6; D may be TRBD1 (6 bases). Trimming cost V 6 bases and J 3 bases, with 12 bases left between them. Germline CDR1 is LNHDA and CDR2 is SQIVND (reference sequence). The CDR3 runs to 15 residues. The CDR3 loop is CASSQGKSYNSPLHF. In DNA form, the CDR3 reads TGTGCCAGTAGCCAGGGGAAGAGCTATAATTCACCCCTCCACTTT.

The chain uses TRBV7-9 and TRBJ2-5, with D perhaps TRBD2 (6 bases). There are 14 residues in the CDR3. Germline CDR1 SEHNR, CDR2 FQNEAQ (reference sequence). V was cut by 1 base and J by 4 bases, with 10 bases left in between. CDR3 sequence reads: CASSLVTSRETQYF. CDR3 DNA: TGTGCCAGCAGCTTAGTAACTAGCAGAGAGACCCAGTACTTC.

The rearrangement links TRBV7-9 to TRBJ1-2, with D perhaps TRBD1 (6 bases). There are 13 residues in the CDR3. Germline CDR1 reads SEHNR; CDR2 reads FQNEAQ (reference sequence). The V gene lost 5 bases and the J gene lost 6 bases, with 13 bases spanning the gap. The CDR3 DNA follows: TGTGCCAGCAGCCCACAGGGACCAGATGGCTACACCTTC. It specifies CASSPQGPDGYTF.

The V call is TRBV7-9, the J call TRBJ1-5; TRBD1 matches at 7 bases. This CDR3 spans 14 amino acids. The germline gives CDR1 SEHNR, CDR2 FQNEAQ (reference sequence). After removal of 6 bases from V and 6 bases from J, the junction contained 8 bases not matched to a gene. CDR3 bases: TGTGCCAGCAGTCAGGGGGGGCGGGGTCAGCCCCAGCATTTT. It specifies CASSQGGRGQPQHF.

The rearrangement joins TRBV7-9 to TRBJ2-3; D is uncertain. The germline gives CDR1 SEHNR, CDR2 FQNEAQ (reference sequence). V lost 3 bases and J 0 bases, leaving 7 bases between the germline ends. The CDR3 runs 14 residues. The CDR3 DNA reads as TGTGCCAGCAGCTTTCGGCTGAGCACAGATACGCAGTATTTT. Translation gives CASSFRLSTDTQYF.

V usage is TRBV12-5 and J usage is TRBJ2-7, with a possible D match to TRBD2 (5 bases). This CDR3 is built from 15 residues. Trimming took off 3 bases at V and 6 bases at J, with 18 bases between the two ends. Germline CDR1 and CDR2: LGHNT and FRNRAP. CDR3 DNA: TGTGCTAGTGGTTTTCTCCTCCCCGTTGCGGGCGAGCAGTACTTC. Protein product: CASGFLLPVAGEQYF.

CDR3 loop: CASSGSGGIDEQYF. The CDR3 nucleotides read TGTGCCAGCAGCGGTAGTGGGGGGATCGACGAGCAGTACTTC. V and J are TRBV9 and TRBJ2-7; D is possibly TRBD2 (6 bases). The CDR3 spans 14 residues. V lost 3 bases and J 5 bases, leaving 15 bases between the germline ends. Germline CDR1 reads SGDLS; CDR2 reads YYNGEE.

The chain links TRBV5-1 to TRBJ1-1, with D perhaps matching TRBD1 (5 bases). The CDR3 covers 17 residues. Germline lookup yields CDR1 SGHRS and CDR2 YFSETQ. V was cut by 4 bases and J by 5 bases, with 24 bases left in between. For the CDR3, the DNA is TGCGCCAGCAGCCCTTCGGCCAGCCAGGGCTTTAGGACTGAAGCTTTCTTT. It is translated as CASSPSASQGFRTEAFF.

This chain links TRBV6-1 with TRBJ2-2; 7 bases agree with TRBD2. J was trimmed by 4 bases and V by 6 bases; bases with no gene match: 5. This CDR3 is built from 14 residues. The germline gives CDR1 MNHNS, CDR2 SASEGT. The CDR3 sequence: CASRPREGTGELFF. CDR3 nucleotides: TGTGCCAGCAGACCCAGGGAGGGCACCGGGGAGCTGTTTTTT.

V is TRBV5-6 and J is TRBJ2-7; D is undetermined. The V and J ends lost 3 bases and 7 bases respectively, with 14 bases between them. The CDR3 is 13 amino acids. Germline V gives CDR1 SGHDT, CDR2 YYEEEE. CDR3: CASSSGTPGEQYF. CDR3 nucleotide sequence: TGTGCCAGCAGCTCCGGTACCCCCGGGGAGCAGTACTTC.

The V gene is TRBV14, the J gene TRBJ1-3; 7 bases match TRBD1. CDR1 SGHDN and CDR2 FVKESK come from the germline V gene. The CDR3 totals 16 residues. V lost 1 base, J lost 3 bases, and 6 bases stayed unmatched. CDR3 sequence (DNA): TGTGCCAGCAGCCAAGTCGGACAGGCTTATGGAAACACCATATATTTT. Translating gives CASSQVGQAYGNTIYF.